A single sample gave rise to the 7 T cell receptor beta chains below, sequenced in a study of post-analysis software for immune sequencing data. Points from the study as a whole: Controls showed lower frequencies than patients for 4 or 5 TRBV segments, and TRBV5-6, TRBV5-1 and TRBV20-1 were among these.

Their cognate antigens are unknown. Unique molecular identifiers were carried by the TCR beta cDNA libraries. TCRdb used MiXCR to reprocess the PCR reads, holding one entry per CDR3 protein. The data hold approximately 730,000 distinct CDR3 sequences, with less than 35% observed a single time. The sequenced sample was blood. The receptors were gathered from a girl between 10 and 17 years old with multiple sclerosis.

The chain has TRBV4-1 and TRBJ1-6, with 9 bases fitting TRBD1. Germline CDR1 reads MGHRA; CDR2 reads YSYEKL. The CDR3 is 15 amino acids. V gave up 4 bases and J gave up 9 bases; unmatched junction bases: 7. This CDR3 reads CASSPGGQGGSPLHF. The CDR3 DNA reads TGCGCCAGCAGCCCAGGGGGACAGGGTGGTTCACCCCTCCACTTT.

The chain carries TRBV15 and TRBJ2-3; TRBD2 matches at 11 bases. The CDR3 extends over 16 amino acids. V shed 0 bases and J 6 bases; nucleotides not matched to a gene: 5. The germline gives CDR1 LNHNV, CDR2 YYDKDF (reference sequence). Written as DNA, the CDR3 is TGTGCCACCAGCAGAGATATAGCGGGAGGGGGGGATACGCAGTATTTT. It yields the protein CATSRDIAGGGDTQYF.

J is TRBJ2-5 and V is TRBV19, with D perhaps matching TRBD1 or TRBD2 (5 bases each). The closer fit of TRBJ2-7 to the DNA end suggests the J call may be wrong. The CDR3 loop spans 15 amino acids. In germline, CDR1 is LNHDA, CDR2 SQIVND (reference sequence). The DNA of the CDR3 is TGTGCCAGTAGAACCCGGGACGAAATCGCCTACGAGCAGTACTTC. This gives the protein CASRTRDEIAYEQYF.

This clonotype has just a few counts. The V gene is TRBV7-2, the J gene TRBJ1-4; D is uncertain. This CDR3 has 15 residues. CDR1 is SGHTA and CDR2 is FQGNSA in the germline V gene. Trimming stripped 5 bases from V and 3 bases from J, with 13 bases between. DNA for the CDR3: TGTGCCAGCAGCATTTCGTATGGGTCTAATGAAAAACTGTTTTTT. Protein: CASSISYGSNEKLFF.

The chain uses TRBV5-1 and TRBJ1-2; the D is unclear. CDR1 SGHRS and CDR2 YFSETQ come from the germline V gene. The V gene lost 0 bases and the J gene lost 6 bases, with 9 bases spanning the gap. The CDR3 is made up of 13 amino acids. In nucleotides, the CDR3 is TGCGCCAGCAGCTTGGTTCCCGATGATGGCTACACCTTC. Its translation is CASSLVPDDGYTF.

This clonotype was seen ten or more times. The rearrangement uses TRBV5-1 and TRBJ1-2; no clear D gene. V dropped 2 bases and J dropped 2 bases, with 4 bases sitting between them. The CDR3 has 12 amino acids. From germline, CDR1 is SGHRS and CDR2 YFSETQ. The CDR3 loop is CASSFDNYGYTF. The DNA of the CDR3 is TGCGCCAGCAGCTTTGACAACTATGGCTACACCTTC.

This clonotype was counted only a few times. The V and J genes are TRBV5-1 and TRBJ2-3; weak D call: TRBD1 (6 bases). This CDR3 region has 17 residues. Deletions cut 4 bases from V and 0 bases from J, with 18 bases between. Germline V gene sequence: CDR1 SGHRS, CDR2 YFSETQ. In nucleotides, the CDR3 is TGCGCCAGCAGCCGCTTTGACAGGCGTATTAGCACAGATACGCAGTATTTT. Encoded protein: CASSRFDRRISTDTQYF.